The 18 T cell receptor beta chains in this list originate from one sample, sequenced in a study of T-cell memory formation after mild COVID-19. MiXCR, applied by TCRdb to the 5' RACE reads, yields one record per CDR3 protein. The repertoire has about 260,000 distinct CDR3 sequences, approximately 15% of them found once; the top ten carry around a fifth. The sample taken for sequencing was PBMCs or a T cell subset sorted from them (not recorded which). Receptors were obtained from a man aged 18 to 35 who had mild COVID-19 (a few samples of this study predate the infection). Cell type and time point are not known.

The chain links TRBV12-3 or TRBV12-4 to TRBJ1-1, with TRBD1 as a possible D gene (6 bases). The CDR3 runs 11 residues. V lost 7 bases and J lost 8, with 11 bases in between. The CDR3 coding sequence is TGTGCCAGCATCTTAGGACAGGAAGCTTTCTTT. As protein: CASILGQEAFF.

There are a few counts of this clonotype. The chain links TRBV5-1 to TRBJ2-5; 8 nucleotides match TRBD1. The CDR3 covers 15 residues. CDR1 is SGHRS and CDR2 is YFSETQ in the germline V gene. J lost 4 bases, V lost 4 bases, and 9 bases had no gene match. The CDR3 DNA reads as TGCGCCAGCAGCATATCAGCCGACAGGGGAGAGACCCAGTACTTC. It specifies CASSISADRGETQYF.

This clonotype was seen a few times. This chain links TRBV24-1 with TRBJ2-2; no clear D. Deletions cut 3 bases from V and 10 bases from J, with 5 bases between. This CDR3 contains 11 residues. CDR1 is KGHDR and CDR2 is SFDVKD in the germline V gene. CDR3 sequence: CATSDQEELFF. The CDR3 coding sequence is TGTGCCACCAGTGATCAAGAGGAGCTGTTTTTT.

The chain joins TRBV9 to TRBJ2-2; D is ambiguous. V lost 0 bases, J lost 7 bases, and 7 bases lay in between. CDR1 SGDLS and CDR2 YYNGEE come from the germline V gene. The CDR3 runs 13 residues. CDR3 in amino acids: CASSVANDGELFF. The CDR3 region has the DNA TGTGCCAGCAGCGTAGCGAATGACGGGGAGCTGTTTTTT.

This clonotype has a count of ten or more. This chain connects TRBV28 to TRBJ2-7; tentatively, D is TRBD1 (5 bases). V was pared by 3 bases and J by 3 bases, with 9 bases between. The CDR3 length is 13 residues. The germline V gene has CDR1 MDHEN and CDR2 SYDVKM. The CDR3 nucleotides are TGTGCCAGCAGTTTGACAGAGCGCTACGAGCAGTACTTC. It translates to CASSLTERYEQYF.

The chain joins TRBV7-9 to TRBJ2-4; the match to TRBD1 covers 9 bases. The CDR3 runs 14 residues. From germline, CDR1 is SEHNR and CDR2 FQNEAQ (reference sequence). J was trimmed by 9 bases and V by 4 bases; bases with no gene match: 7. The CDR3 spells CASSWGQGYGIQYF. CDR3 DNA: TGTGCCAGCAGCTGGGGACAGGGTTACGGCATTCAGTACTTC.

This clonotype came up a few times. V is TRBV4-1 and J is TRBJ1-5; weak D call: TRBD1 (5 bases). Trimming pared 5 bases from V and 2 bases from J, leaving 16 bases between. CDR1 is MGHRA and CDR2 is YSYEKL in the germline V gene. This CDR3 region has 16 residues. The CDR3 nucleotides read TGCGCCAGCAGCGTTGGGGGGGTCGGTCGCAATCAGCCCCAGCATTTT. It translates to CASSVGGVGRNQPQHF.

This clonotype showed up just a few times. The CDR3 nucleotides are TGTGCCAGCAGCCAAAATAGCGGGGGGCACACAGATACGCAGTATTTT. Protein: CASSQNSGGHTDTQYF. The chain uses TRBV12-3 or TRBV12-4 and TRBJ2-3; 10 bases line up with TRBD2. Losses at the gene ends were 6 bases for V and 2 bases for J; bases not matched to a gene: 8. The CDR3 length is 16 residues.

This clonotype was seen a handful of times. The chain employs TRBV4-3 and TRBJ2-4; unclear D gene. Trimming took off 2 bases at V and 0 bases at J, with 14 bases between the two ends. The CDR3 consists of 17 residues. Per germline, CDR1 LGHNA and CDR2 YSLEER. CDR3 nucleotide sequence: TGCGCCAGCAGCCAATATCAATCTCCTTTAGCCAAAAACATTCAGTACTTC. Its protein product is CASSQYQSPLAKNIQYF.

This clonotype has just a few counts. The gene calls are TRBV5-1 and TRBJ2-3; no clear D. Trimming took off 2 bases at V and 0 bases at J, with 7 bases between the two ends. Germline CDR1 is SGHRS and CDR2 is YFSETQ. The CDR3 is 14 residues long. CDR3 in DNA: TGCGCCAGCAGCTTACCCGACAGCACAGATACGCAGTATTTT. It translates to CASSLPDSTDTQYF.

This clonotype was seen more than once but under ten times. V is TRBV12-3 or TRBV12-4 and J is TRBJ2-7, with D unresolved. V lost 3 bases to trimming and J lost 3 bases, with 9 bases between them. This CDR3 is 13 amino acids long. The CDR3 protein is CASSFGPGYEQYV. CDR3 DNA: TGTGCCAGCAGTTTCGGGCCTGGCTACGAGCAGTACGTC.

This clonotype was recorded a few times. This chain joins TRBV27 and TRBJ1-5, with a tentative D call TRBD1 (6 bases). The CDR3 is made up of 14 amino acids. CDR1 is MNHEY and CDR2 is SMNVEV in the germline V gene (reference sequence). Between the trimmed V and J ends, which lost 6 bases and 2 bases, there was a span of 11 bases. The CDR3 DNA sequence: TGTGCCAGCAGGGGGGCGTCGGGCAATCAGCCCCAGCATTTT. Amino acid sequence: CASRGASGNQPQHF.

The chain couples TRBV12-3 or TRBV12-4 to TRBJ1-1, with 8 bases lining up with TRBD1. Trimming took 6 bases from V and 2 from J; bases not matched to a gene: 5. The CDR3 is 14 amino acids. As DNA, the CDR3 is TGTGCCAGCAGGGGGGGACAGGTTAACACTGAAGCTTTCTTT. It codes for CASRGGQVNTEAFF.

This chain joins TRBV7-8 and TRBJ1-5, with TRBD1 matching over 7 bases. V dropped 5 bases and J dropped 11; count of bases not matched to a gene: 6. The germline gives CDR1 SGHVS, CDR2 FQNEAQ. The CDR3 totals 12 residues. The CDR3 here is CASSRDQGAQHF. The CDR3 DNA is TGTGCCAGCAGCCGCGACCAGGGGGCCCAGCATTTT.

This chain connects TRBV12-3 or TRBV12-4 to TRBJ2-7; D might be TRBD1 or TRBD2, each matching 5 bases. V lost 1 base and J 7 bases, leaving 14 bases between the germline ends. This CDR3 contains 14 residues. The CDR3 DNA follows: TGTGCCAGCAGTTTAGGCCTTATGGGGGTAGAGCAGTACGTC. Protein sequence: CASSLGLMGVEQYV.

This clonotype was counted only a few times. V gene TRBV27 combines with J gene TRBJ1-6, with a possible D match to TRBD1 (5 bases). The length of the CDR3 is 19 residues. The germline CDR1 and CDR2 sequences are MNHEY and SMNVEV (reference sequence). Trimming pared 6 bases from V and 4 bases from J, leaving 25 bases between. CDR3 coding DNA: TGTGCCAGCAGAACTGCCCCCCGGGACTCTAGCTTTTATAATTCACCCCTCCACTTT. Its translation is CASRTAPRDSSFYNSPLHF.

Only a few counts were recorded for this clonotype. The V and J genes are TRBV6-6 and TRBJ2-3; possibly TRBD1 for D (5 bases). Trimming removed 2 bases at V and 6 bases at J, with 18 bases between. The CDR3 contains 16 residues. Germline V gives CDR1 MNHNY, CDR2 SVGAGI (reference sequence). CDR3 sequence: CASSYLLTVWSDTQYF. The CDR3 DNA is TGTGCCAGCAGTTACCTGTTGACAGTTTGGTCCGATACGCAGTATTTT.

This clonotype was counted between two and nine times. This chain connects TRBV11-2 to TRBJ2-2; D tentatively fits TRBD1 or TRBD2 (5 bases each). Germline CDR1 reads SGHAT; CDR2 reads FQNNGV. This CDR3 contains 14 residues. The V end lost 6 bases, the J end lost 4 bases, and 12 bases lay between the germline ends. The CDR3 loop is CASRSPGTTGELFF. The CDR3 bases are TGTGCCAGCAGAAGTCCGGGGACCACCGGGGAGCTGTTTTTT.